This T cell receptor beta chain was documented in a study of CD8 T cells in Susac syndrome. The CDR3 has 16 residues. Germline assignment: CDR1 GTSNPN and CDR2 SVGIG (reference sequence). V was clipped by 2 bases and J by 4 bases; unmatched bases: 8. Random hexamers were used to reverse transcribe an amount of roughly 0.5 to 1 ug RNA. TCRdb reanalysed the immunoSEQ multiplex PCR reads using MiXCR and keeps one entry per CDR3 protein. The sample includes roughly 100,000 distinct CDR3 sequences, about 94% of them seen just once. The source material was CD4+ T cells from PBMCs. The sequence was collected from a human donor with Susac syndrome. The chain has TRBV30 and TRBJ1-4; TRBD1 agrees at 9 bases. CDR3 DNA: TGTGCCTGGAGTCCCCTTCCGGGACAGGGTAATGAAAAACTGTTTTTT. Its translation is CAWSPLPGQGNEKLFF.